This T cell receptor (beta chain) is drawn from a study of shared clonotypes between healthy human individuals. Assay execution took place at the deep level. Method: immunoSEQ multiplex PCR; TCRdb's copy keeps in-frame clones and lacks some. The table lists roughly 2,300,000 clones, about nine tenths of them singletons. Whole-study findings and limits: Specimens sampled were limited to blood, with tissue repertoires likely differing.

About this clone: Its cognate antigen is unknown.

The split of CD4+ cells yielded CD45RA+ naive and CD45RA-negative memory subsets. The CDR3 runs to 15 residues. Trimming cost V 6 bases and J 5 bases; bases outside gene matches: 11. Looked up from germline, CDR1 is MNHNY and CDR2 is SVGAGI (reference sequence). The TCR comes from a man aged 18 to 29 in good health. Some clones in this sample may be carry-over from other donors' samples. The rearrangement links TRBV6-6 to TRBJ2-7; 9 bases match TRBD1. The sequencing sample was made of naive CD4+ T cells from PBMCs. Subset described: CD45RA+ positively selected. CDR3 nucleotides: TGTGCCAGCAGCCCCGCCGGGACAGGGCCGCACGAGCAGTACTTC. Amino acid sequence: CASSPAGTGPHEQYF.